Included here is one TCR beta chain sequence, with context. The V end was cut by 4 bases, the J end by 0 bases, with 13 bases between. The CDR3 has 15 residues. Per the germline V gene, CDR1 is LGHNA and CDR2 is YSLEER. This sample is drawn from a study of cytomegalovirus exposure and HLA in healthy donors. It was with 60 Vbeta and 13 Jbeta primers that the PCR ran. The assay was immunoSEQ multiplex PCR, and TCRdb's table has in-frame clones only and misses some. The table has 150,000 to 200,000 clones, 75% to 85% seen once. The sample was PBMCs. This sequence originates from a woman aged 60 to 75 in good health and CMV-seropositive. J is TRBJ2-7 and V is TRBV4-3; D is possibly TRBD1 (5 bases). CDR3 amino acids: CASSLQARGSYEQYF. For the CDR3, the DNA is TGCGCCAGCAGCCTACAGGCCCGTGGCTCCTACGAGCAGTACTTC.